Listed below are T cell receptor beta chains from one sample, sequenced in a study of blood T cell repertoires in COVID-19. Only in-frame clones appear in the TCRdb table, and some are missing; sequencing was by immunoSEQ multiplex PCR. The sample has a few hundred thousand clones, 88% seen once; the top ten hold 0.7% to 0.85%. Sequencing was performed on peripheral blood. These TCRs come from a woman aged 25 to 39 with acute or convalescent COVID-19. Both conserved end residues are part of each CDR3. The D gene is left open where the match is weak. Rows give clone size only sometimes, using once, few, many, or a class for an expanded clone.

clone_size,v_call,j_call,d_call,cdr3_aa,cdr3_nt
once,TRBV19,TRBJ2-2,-,CASSIRTGELFF,TGTGCCAGTAGTATCAGGACCGGGGAGCTGTTTTTT
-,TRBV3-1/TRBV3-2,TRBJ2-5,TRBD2,CASRQQAGLAEQETQYF,TGTGCCAGCAGACAGCAAGCGGGACTAGCGGAGCAAGAGACCCAGTACTTC
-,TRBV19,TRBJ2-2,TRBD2,CASSMLAGMNTGELFF,TGTGCCAGTAGTATGCTAGCGGGAATGAACACCGGGGAGCTGTTTTTT
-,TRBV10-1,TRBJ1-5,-,CASSESSLQPQHF,TGCGCCAGCAGTGAGTCGAGTCTTCAGCCCCAGCATTTT
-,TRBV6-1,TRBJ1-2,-,CASSEAGEGYGYTF,TGTGCCAGCAGCGAAGCTGGGGAGGGCTATGGCTACACCTTC
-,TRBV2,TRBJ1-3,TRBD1,CASSEATGGNTIYF,TGTGCCAGCAGTGAGGCCACAGGGGGGAACACCATATATTTT
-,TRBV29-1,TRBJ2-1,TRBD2,CRVSGTSGINEQFF,TGCAGGGTATCTGGGACTAGCGGGATAAATGAGCAGTTCTTC
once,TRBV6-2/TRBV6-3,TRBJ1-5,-,CASSRTILGQPQHF,TGTGCCAGCAGTAGAACTATCCTGGGTCAGCCCCAGCATTTT
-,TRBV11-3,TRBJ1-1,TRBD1,CASSPRQGSNTEAFF,TGTGCCAGCAGCCCACGACAGGGATCGAACACTGAAGCTTTCTTT
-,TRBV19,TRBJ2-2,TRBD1,CASSIRGGELFF,TGTGCCAGTAGTATCAGGGGGGGGGAGCTGTTTTTT
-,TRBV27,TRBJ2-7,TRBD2,CASSSPGLATYEQYF,TGTGCCAGCAGCTCACCGGGACTAGCAACCTACGAGCAGTACTTC
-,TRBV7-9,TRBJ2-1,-,CASSPVSGYNEQFF,TGTGCCAGCAGCCCCGTGAGCGGTTACAATGAGCAGTTCTTC
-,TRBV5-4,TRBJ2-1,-,CARKRSPSYNEQFF,TGTGCCAGGAAGCGGTCTCCCTCCTACAATGAGCAGTTCTTC
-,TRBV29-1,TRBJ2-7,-,CSASPTGSETYEQYF,TGCAGCGCCTCACCCACAGGGTCCGAAACCTACGAGCAGTACTTC
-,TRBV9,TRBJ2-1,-,CASSVELLQNHNEQFF,TGTGCCAGCAGCGTAGAGCTACTCCAAAACCACAATGAGCAGTTCTTC
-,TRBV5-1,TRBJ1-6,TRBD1,CASRPGQGSYSPLHF,TGCGCCAGCAGACCAGGACAGGGGAGTTATTCACCCCTCCACTTT
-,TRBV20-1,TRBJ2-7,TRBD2,CSASGTSGSSSYEQYF,TGCAGTGCTAGTGGGACTAGCGGATCGAGCTCCTACGAGCAGTACTTC
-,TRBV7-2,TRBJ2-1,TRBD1,CASSRNSGQGANEQFF,TGTGCCAGCAGCCGGAATTCGGGACAGGGGGCCAATGAGCAGTTCTTC
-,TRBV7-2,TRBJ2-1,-,CASNQLEYNEQFF,TGTGCCAGCAACCAACTAGAATACAATGAGCAGTTCTTC
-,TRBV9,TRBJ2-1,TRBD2,CASSVGTSGRFNEQFF,TGTGCCAGCAGCGTAGGGACTAGCGGGAGATTTAATGAGCAGTTCTTC
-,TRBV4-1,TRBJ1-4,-,CASSQTSGDEKLFF,TGCGCCAGCAGCCAAACCTCGGGAGATGAAAAACTGTTTTTT
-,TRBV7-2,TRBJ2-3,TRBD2,CASSLSPTSGSPANTQYF,TGTGCCAGCAGCCTGAGTCCTACTAGCGGGAGCCCTGCCAATACGCAGTATTTT
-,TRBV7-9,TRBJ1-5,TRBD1,CASSSNRGGQPQHF,TGTGCCAGCAGCTCCAACAGGGGGGGTCAGCCCCAGCATTTT
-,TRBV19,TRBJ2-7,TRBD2,CASSQGLAGGYEQYF,TGTGCCAGTAGTCAGGGACTAGCGGGAGGCTACGAGCAGTACTTC
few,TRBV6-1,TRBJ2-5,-,CASSEGSWLQETQYF,TGTGCCAGCAGTGAAGGAAGCTGGTTACAAGAGACCCAGTACTTC
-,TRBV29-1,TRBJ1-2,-,CSVVDQGGRNGYTF,TGCAGCGTTGTTGACCAGGGTGGAAGGAATGGCTACACCTTC
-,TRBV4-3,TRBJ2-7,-,CASSQVHGQGLYEQYF,TGCGCCAGCAGCCAAGTGCACGGCCAGGGCCTCTACGAGCAGTACTTC
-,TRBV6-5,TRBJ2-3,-,CASSYTYTDTQYF,TGTGCCAGCAGTTACACCTACACAGATACGCAGTATTTT
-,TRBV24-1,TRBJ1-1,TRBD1,CATKGQGNTEAFF,TGTGCCACCAAGGGACAGGGGAACACTGAAGCTTTCTTT
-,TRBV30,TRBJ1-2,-,CAWSVSGIGYTF,TGTGCCTGGAGTGTATCGGGGATTGGCTACACCTTC
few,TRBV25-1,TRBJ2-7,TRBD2,CASSEAGTSGRSSYEQYF,TGTGCCAGCAGCGAAGCCGGGACTAGCGGGCGGAGCTCCTACGAGCAGTACTTC
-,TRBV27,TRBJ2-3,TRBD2,CASKDTSGRPDTQYF,TGTGCCAGCAAAGACACTAGCGGGAGGCCAGATACGCAGTATTTT
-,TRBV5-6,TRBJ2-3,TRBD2,CASIRGGRTDTQYF,TGTGCCAGCATTCGCGGGGGGCGCACAGATACGCAGTATTTT
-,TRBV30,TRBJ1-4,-,CAWMRGRNEKLFF,TGTGCCTGGATGCGTGGTAGAAATGAAAAACTGTTTTTT
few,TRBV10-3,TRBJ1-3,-,CASTTGGNTIYF,TGTGCCAGTACCACGGGGGGAAACACCATATATTTT
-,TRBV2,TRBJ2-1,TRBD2,CASSYTSGTYNEQFF,TGTGCCAGCAGTTACACTAGCGGAACCTACAATGAGCAGTTCTTC
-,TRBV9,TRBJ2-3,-,CASGPYGNPDTQYF,TGTGCCAGCGGGCCATACGGGAATCCAGATACGCAGTATTTT
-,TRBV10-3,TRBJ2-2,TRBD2,CAIRASGTNTGELFF,TGTGCCATCAGGGCTAGCGGGACGAACACCGGGGAGCTGTTTTTT
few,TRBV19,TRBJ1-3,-,CASSRAGTLWTAGNTIYF,TGTGCCAGTAGTAGGGCCGGGACACTATGGACCGCTGGAAACACCATATATTTT
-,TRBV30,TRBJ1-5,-,CAWSAGDTSNQPQHF,TGTGCCTGGAGTGCTGGCGACACCAGCAATCAGCCCCAGCATTTT
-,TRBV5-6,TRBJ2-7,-,CASSLTGTYEQYF,TGTGCCAGCAGCTTGACAGGTACCTACGAGCAGTACTTC
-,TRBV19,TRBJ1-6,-,CASSIRGSNSPLHF,TGTGCCAGTAGTATCAGGGGTAGTAATTCACCCCTCCACTTT
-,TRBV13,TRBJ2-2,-,CASSSPITGLNTGELFF,TGTGCCAGCAGCTCCCCAATAACAGGGTTGAACACCGGGGAGCTGTTTTTT
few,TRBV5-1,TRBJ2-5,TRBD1,CASSFGTGRKETQYF,TGCGCCAGCAGCTTCGGGACAGGGAGGAAAGAGACCCAGTACTTC
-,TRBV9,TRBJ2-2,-,CASSVRTGELFF,TGTGCCAGCAGCGTCCGTACCGGGGAGCTGTTTTTT
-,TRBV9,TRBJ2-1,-,CASSVEGRRPYNEQFF,TGTGCCAGCAGCGTAGAGGGGAGGAGACCCTACAATGAGCAGTTCTTC
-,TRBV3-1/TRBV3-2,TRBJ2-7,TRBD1,CASSQGDRGESEQYF,TGTGCCAGCAGCCAAGGGGACAGGGGTGAAAGTGAGCAGTACTTC
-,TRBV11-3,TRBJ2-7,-,CASSLDEAIHYEQYF,TGTGCCAGCAGCTTAGATGAAGCAATCCACTACGAGCAGTACTTC
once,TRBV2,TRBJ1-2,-,CASSEGAGRNYGYTF,TGTGCCAGCAGTGAAGGGGCAGGGAGGAACTATGGCTACACCTTC
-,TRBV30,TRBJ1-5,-,CAWSHLGDQPQHF,TGTGCCTGGAGTCATTTGGGAGATCAGCCCCAGCATTTT